The T cell receptor beta chain described here comes from a study of blood T cells in healthy people across ages. Primed by a sample-barcoded 5' primer and a J-beta primer mix, a second PCR proceeded for 7 to 11 cycles. MiXCR was run by TCRdb on the 5' RACE reads, yielding one entry per CDR3 protein. Among approximately 350,000 distinct CDR3 sequences listed, roughly half were seen once. The CDR3 covers 15 residues. Germline-derived CDR1 and CDR2 are MNHEY and SVGEGT. The J segment lost 3 bases and the V segment lost 7 bases, leaving 7 bases of the junction unmatched. The chain has TRBV6-2 or TRBV6-3 and TRBJ2-1; 9 positions match TRBD2. The sequence came from a man between 60 and 70 years old in good health. Sequenced material: blood. The CDR3 DNA follows: TGTGCCAGCACCAAGCGGGGGGTTATCTACAATGAGCAGTTCTTC. Its protein product is CASTKRGVIYNEQFF.